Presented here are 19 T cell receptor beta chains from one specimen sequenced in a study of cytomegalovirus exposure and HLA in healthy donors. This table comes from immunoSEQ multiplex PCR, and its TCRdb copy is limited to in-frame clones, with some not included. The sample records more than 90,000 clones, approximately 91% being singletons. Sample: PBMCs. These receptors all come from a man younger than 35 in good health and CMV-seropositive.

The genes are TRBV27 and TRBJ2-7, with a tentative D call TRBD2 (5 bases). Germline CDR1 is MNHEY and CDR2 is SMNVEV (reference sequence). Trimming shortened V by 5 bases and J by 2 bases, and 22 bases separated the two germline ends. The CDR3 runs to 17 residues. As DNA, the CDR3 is TGTGCCAGCAGTCCGTCTGTCGGTCCAGCGGTACCCTACGAGCAGTACTTC. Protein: CASSPSVGPAVPYEQYF.

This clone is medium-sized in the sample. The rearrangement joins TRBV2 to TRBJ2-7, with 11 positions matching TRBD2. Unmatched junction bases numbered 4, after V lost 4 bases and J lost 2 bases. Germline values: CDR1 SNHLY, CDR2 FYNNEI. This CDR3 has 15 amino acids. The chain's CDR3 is CASSANSGGAYEQYF. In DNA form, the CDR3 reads TGTGCCAGCAGTGCCAATAGCGGGGGGGCCTACGAGCAGTACTTC.

The CDR3 coding sequence is TGCGCCAGCAGCGGAAAACCGGGACTAACCCTTACAAGCTCCTACAATGAGCAGTTCTTC. Its protein product is CASSGKPGLTLTSSYNEQFF. V gene TRBV5-1 combines with J gene TRBJ2-1; 7 bases map to TRBD2. The V gene's germline CDR1 is SGHRS and CDR2 YFSETQ. The CDR3 sequence is 20 residues long. Trimming removed 4 bases from V and 0 bases from J; junction bases left unmatched: 19. The variable domain in full, completed from reference TRBV5-1 and TRBJ2-1, reads KAGVTQTPRYLIKTRGQQVTLSCSPISGHRSVSWYQQTPGQGLQFLFEYFSETQRNKGNFPGRFSGRQFSNSRSEMNVSTLELGDSALYLCASSGKPGLTLTSSYNEQFFGPGTRLTVL.

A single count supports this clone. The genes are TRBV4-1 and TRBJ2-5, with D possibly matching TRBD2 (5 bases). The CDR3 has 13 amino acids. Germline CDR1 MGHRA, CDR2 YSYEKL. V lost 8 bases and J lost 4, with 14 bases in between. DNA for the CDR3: TGCGCCAGCGGTAAGGACTTGAGAGAGACCCAGTACTTC. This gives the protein CASGKDLRETQYF.

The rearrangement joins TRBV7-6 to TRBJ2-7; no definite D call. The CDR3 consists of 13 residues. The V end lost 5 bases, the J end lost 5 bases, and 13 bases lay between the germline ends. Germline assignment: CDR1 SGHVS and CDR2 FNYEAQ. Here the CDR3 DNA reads TGTGCCAGCAGCCCGCAGAGAGGCAACGAGCAGTACTTC. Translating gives CASSPQRGNEQYF.

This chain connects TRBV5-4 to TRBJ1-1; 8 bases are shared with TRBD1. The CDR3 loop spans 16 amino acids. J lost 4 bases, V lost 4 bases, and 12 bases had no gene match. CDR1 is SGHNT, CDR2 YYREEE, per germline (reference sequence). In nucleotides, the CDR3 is TGTGCCAGCAGCCCTCGGACAGGGTTGGTAGGCACTGAAGCTTTCTTT. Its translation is CASSPRTGLVGTEAFF.

CDR3 sequence: CASSEVEVLEQYF. The CDR3, as DNA: TGTGCCAGCAGTGAAGTAGAAGTTCTGGAGCAGTACTTC. The chain carries TRBV6-1 and TRBJ2-7; unclear D gene. Germline CDR1 MNHNS, CDR2 SASEGT. The CDR3 length is 13 residues. V lost 1 base and J lost 7, with 11 bases in between.

CDR3 bases: TGTGCCTGGAGAAAAGGAGAGACTGAAGCTTTCTTT. It yields the protein CAWRKGETEAFF. The V and J genes are TRBV30 and TRBJ1-1; D unresolved. Per the germline V gene, CDR1 is GTSNPN and CDR2 is SVGIG (reference sequence). CDR3 length: 12 amino acids. Trimming removed 3 bases at V and 5 bases at J, with 10 bases between.

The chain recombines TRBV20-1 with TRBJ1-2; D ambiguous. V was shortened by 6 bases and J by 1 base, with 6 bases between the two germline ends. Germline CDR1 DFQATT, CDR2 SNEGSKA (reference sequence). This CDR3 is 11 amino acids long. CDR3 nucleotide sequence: TGCAGTGCCCCAAATAACTATGGCTACACCTTC. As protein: CSAPNNYGYTF.

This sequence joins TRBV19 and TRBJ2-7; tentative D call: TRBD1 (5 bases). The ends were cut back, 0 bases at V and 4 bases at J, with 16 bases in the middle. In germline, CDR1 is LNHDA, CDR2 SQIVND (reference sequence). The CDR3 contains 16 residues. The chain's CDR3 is CASSIESAGRMYEQYF. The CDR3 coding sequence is TGTGCCAGTAGTATAGAATCTGCAGGGCGGATGTACGAGCAGTACTTC.

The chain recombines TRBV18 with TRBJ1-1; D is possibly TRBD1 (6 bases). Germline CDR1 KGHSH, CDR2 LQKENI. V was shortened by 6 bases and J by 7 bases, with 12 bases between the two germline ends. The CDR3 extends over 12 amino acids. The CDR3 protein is CASSDRPREAFF. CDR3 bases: TGTGCCAGCTCTGACAGGCCCCGTGAAGCTTTCTTT.

The CDR3 sequence: CASRITGSYEQYF. CDR3 bases: TGTGCCAGCAGGATCACAGGCTCCTACGAGCAGTACTTC. This sequence joins TRBV6-6 and TRBJ2-7; possibly TRBD1 for D (5 bases). CDR3 size: 13 residues. Trimming took 6 bases from V and 0 from J, leaving 9 bases between them. CDR1 and CDR2 (germline): MNHNY, SVGAGI (reference sequence).

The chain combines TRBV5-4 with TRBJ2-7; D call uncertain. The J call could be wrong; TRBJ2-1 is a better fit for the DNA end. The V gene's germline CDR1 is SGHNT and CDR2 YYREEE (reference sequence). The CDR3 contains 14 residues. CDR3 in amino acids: CASSSRLGTNEQFF. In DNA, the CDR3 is TGTGCCAGCAGCTCTAGGCTGGGTACCAATGAGCAGTTCTTC.

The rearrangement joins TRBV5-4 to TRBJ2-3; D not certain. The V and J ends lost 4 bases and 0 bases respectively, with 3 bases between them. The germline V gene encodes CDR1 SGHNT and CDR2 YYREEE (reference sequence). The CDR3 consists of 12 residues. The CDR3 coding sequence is TGTGCCAGCAGCCAGAGCACAGATACGCAGTATTTT. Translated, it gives CASSQSTDTQYF. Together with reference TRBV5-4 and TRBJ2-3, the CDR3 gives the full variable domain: ETGVTQSPTHLIKTRGQQVTLRCSSQSGHNTVSWYQQALGQGPQFIFQYYREEENGRGNFPPRFSGLQFPNYSSELNVNALELDDSALYLCASSQSTDTQYFGPGTRLTVL.

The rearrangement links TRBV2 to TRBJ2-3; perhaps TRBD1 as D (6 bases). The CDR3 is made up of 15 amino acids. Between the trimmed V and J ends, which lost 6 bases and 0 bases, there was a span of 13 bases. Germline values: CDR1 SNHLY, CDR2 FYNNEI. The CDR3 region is CASRGDRSSTDTQYF. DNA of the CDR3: TGTGCCAGCAGGGGAGACAGGTCTAGCACAGATACGCAGTATTTT. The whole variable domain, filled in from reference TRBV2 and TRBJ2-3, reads EPEVTQTPSHQVTQMGQEVILRCVPISNHLYFYWYRQILGQKVEFLVSFYNNEISEKSEIFDDQFSVERPDGSNFTLKIRSTKLEDSAMYFCASRGDRSSTDTQYFGPGTRLTVL.

CDR3 protein: CASSWSVDEQYF. The CDR3 coding sequence is TGTGCCAGCAGTTGGAGCGTCGACGAGCAGTACTTC. The genes are TRBV6-5 and TRBJ2-7; D ambiguous. Germline V gene lookup returns CDR1 MNHEY and CDR2 SVGAGI. The CDR3 has 12 amino acids. With 4 bases removed from V and 5 bases from J, the gap between germline ends came to 9 bases.

CDR3 residues: CASSEISGGNQPQHF. For the CDR3, the DNA is TGTGCCAGCAGTGAAATCTCTGGAGGCAATCAGCCCCAGCATTTT. V is TRBV6-1 and J is TRBJ1-5; D remains unclear. V gave up 2 bases and J gave up 2 bases, with 10 bases separating them. The CDR3 runs to 15 residues. The germline CDR1 and CDR2 sequences are MNHNS and SASEGT.

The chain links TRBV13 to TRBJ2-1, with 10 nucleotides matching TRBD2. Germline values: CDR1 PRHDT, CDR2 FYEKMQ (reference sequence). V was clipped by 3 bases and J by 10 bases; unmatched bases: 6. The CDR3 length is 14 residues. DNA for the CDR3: TGTGCCAGCAGCTTGCGAACTAGCGGGGCAGAGCAGTTCTTC. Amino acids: CASSLRTSGAEQFF.

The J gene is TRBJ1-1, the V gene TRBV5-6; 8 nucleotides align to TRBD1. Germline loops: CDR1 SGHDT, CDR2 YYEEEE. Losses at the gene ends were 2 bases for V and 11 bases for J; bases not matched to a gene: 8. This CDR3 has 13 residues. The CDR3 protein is CASSLTDRVVAFF. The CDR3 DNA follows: TGTGCCAGCAGCTTAACGGACAGGGTCGTCGCTTTCTTT. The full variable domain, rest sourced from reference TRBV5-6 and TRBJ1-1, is DAGVTQSPTHLIKTRGQQVTLRCSPKSGHDTVSWYQQALGQGPQFIFQYYEEEERQRGNFPDRFSGHQFPNYSSELNVNALLLGDSALYLCASSLTDRVVAFFGQGTRLTVV.